The 9 T cell receptor beta chains below all came from one sample that was sequenced in a study of T-cell reconstitution after alpha-beta-depleted transplantation in children (dated by TCRdb to 2016 to 2018). Library preparation used PCR. Sequencing relied on an Illumina HiSeq 2500. TCR library preparation used molecular barcoding, with unique molecular identifiers applied to normalize quantification of the TCRbeta repertoire. TCRdb reworked the public reads: Q25 trimming with fastp, MiXCR clone assembly, productive beta chains retained. Merged by CDR3 protein, the rows form single entries marked with the most common genes and DNA. In this sample the table shows some 400,000 distinct CDR3 sequences, about a fifth of which occur a single time. Less than 4.5% of the sample rests with the top ten. The specimen was PBMCs from the stem cell graft donor, collected from the stem cell graft. These receptor sequences come from a human donor who donated a stem cell graft to a child with acute myeloid leukemia.

The chain employs TRBV29-1 and TRBJ2-7; D is possibly TRBD1 (6 bases). The CDR3 is 13 amino acids. Germline V gene data show CDR1 as SQVTM and CDR2 as ANQGSEA. The ends were cut back, 0 bases at V and 5 bases at J, with 11 bases in the middle. The CDR3 sequence is CSVEEKGVHEQYF. The CDR3 nucleotides read TGCAGCGTTGAAGAAAAGGGGGTGCACGAGCAGTACTTC.

This clonotype was recorded many times. The chain joins TRBV7-2 to TRBJ1-2; D remains ambiguous. Germline values: CDR1 SGHTA, CDR2 FQGNSA. V lost 5 bases to trimming and J lost 3 bases, with 16 bases between them. The CDR3 is 15 amino acids. CDR3 DNA sequence: TGTGCCAGCAGCCCGGACCTTGTAGGGCACTATGGCTACACCTTC. It translates to CASSPDLVGHYGYTF.

With regard to this clonotype: This clone may be a read error of a much larger clone one base away. The chain carries TRBV20-1 and TRBJ2-7, with 11 bases that match TRBD1. The germline V gene has CDR1 DFQATT and CDR2 SNEGSKA (reference sequence). The trim removed 5 bases at V and 3 bases at J, leaving 3 bases unmatched. The CDR3 is 13 residues long. CDR3 bases: TGCAGTGCTGCCGGGACAGGGGGCTACGAGCAGTACTTC. This codes for CSAAGTGGYEQYF.

This clonotype occurred a few times. V and J are TRBV28 and TRBJ2-4; TRBD2 matches at 10 bases. The J segment lost 3 bases and the V segment lost 6 bases, leaving 5 bases of the junction unmatched. CDR1 and CDR2 (germline): MDHEN, SYDVKM. The CDR3 is 15 residues long. CDR3 nucleotide sequence: TGTGCCAGCAGCCGGACTAGCGGAGACAAAAACATTCAGTACTTC. Translation: CASSRTSGDKNIQYF.

This clonotype was observed a few times. A read error may account for a junction end that differs from germline. The V gene is TRBV28, the J gene TRBJ2-7, with D possibly called TRBD1 or TRBD2 (5 bases each). In germline, CDR1 is MDHEN, CDR2 SYDVKM. The CDR3 totals 11 residues. The CDR3 here is CASSSTGTILF. The CDR3 coding sequence is TGTGCCAGCAGTTCAACCGGGACGATTCTCTTC. The complete variable domain, with remaining parts taken from reference TRBV28 and TRBJ2-7, reads DVKVTQSSRYLVKRTGEKVFLECVQDMDHENMFWYRQDPGLGLRLIYFSYDVKMKEKGDIPEGYSVSREKKERFSLILESASTNQTSMYLCASSSTGTILFGPGTRLTVT.

CDR3 region: CASSHPRETQYF. For the CDR3, the DNA is TGTGCCAGCAGCCACCCTAGAGAGACCCAGTACTTC. The rearrangement uses TRBV6-5 and TRBJ2-5; D gene uncertain. The CDR3 contains 12 residues. Looked up from germline, CDR1 is MNHEY and CDR2 is SVGAGI. V shed 6 bases and J shed 4 bases, with 9 bases lying between them.

This clonotype was observed a handful of times. This chain links TRBV11-2 with TRBJ2-3, with 9 nucleotides matching TRBD2. Trimming cost V 1 base and J 1 base; bases outside gene matches: 9. The CDR3 covers 18 residues. Germline CDR1 is SGHAT and CDR2 is FQNNGV. DNA for the CDR3: TGTGCCAGCAGCTTAGTGGGGTCTAGCGGGATGGGCACAGATACGCAGTATTTT. It translates to CASSLVGSSGMGTDTQYF.

Only a few counts were recorded for this clonotype. The chain combines TRBV12-3 or TRBV12-4 with TRBJ2-3; the D gene is possibly TRBD1 (6 bases). The CDR3 extends over 15 amino acids. V was clipped by 5 bases and J by 10 bases, with 22 bases between them. The CDR3: CASSTTRTAGGSQYF. The DNA of the CDR3 is TGTGCCAGCAGTACAACCCGGACAGCCGGAGGATCGCAGTATTTT.

The CDR3 DNA sequence: TGTGCCAGCACTGACGGGACAACGAATCAGCCCCAGCATTTT. The encoded protein is CASTDGTTNQPQHF. This sequence joins TRBV12-3 or TRBV12-4 and TRBJ1-5, with D possibly being TRBD1 (6 bases). The germline V and J ends were trimmed by 7 bases and 4 bases, with 14 bases remaining between them. This CDR3 contains 14 residues.